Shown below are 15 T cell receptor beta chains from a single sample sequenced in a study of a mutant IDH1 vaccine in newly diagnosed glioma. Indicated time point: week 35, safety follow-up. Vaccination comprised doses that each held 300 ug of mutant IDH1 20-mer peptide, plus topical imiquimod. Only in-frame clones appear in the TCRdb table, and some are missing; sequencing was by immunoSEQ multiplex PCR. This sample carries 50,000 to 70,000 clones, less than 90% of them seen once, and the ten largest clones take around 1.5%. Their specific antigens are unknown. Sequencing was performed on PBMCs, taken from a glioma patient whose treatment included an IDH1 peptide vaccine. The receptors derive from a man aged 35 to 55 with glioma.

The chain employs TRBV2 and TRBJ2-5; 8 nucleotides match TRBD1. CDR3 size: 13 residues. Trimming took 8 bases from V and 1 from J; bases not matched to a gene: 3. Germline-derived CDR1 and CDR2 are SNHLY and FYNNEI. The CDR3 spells CASLGQAQETQYF. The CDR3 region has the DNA TGTGCCAGCCTGGGACAGGCCCAAGAGACCCAGTACTTC.

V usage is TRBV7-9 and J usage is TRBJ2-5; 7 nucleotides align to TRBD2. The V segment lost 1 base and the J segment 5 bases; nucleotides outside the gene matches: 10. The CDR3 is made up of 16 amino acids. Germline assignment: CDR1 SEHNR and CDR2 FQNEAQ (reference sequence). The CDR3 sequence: CASSLGWEGPRETQYF. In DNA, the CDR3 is TGTGCCAGCAGCTTAGGCTGGGAGGGCCCGAGGGAGACCCAGTACTTC.

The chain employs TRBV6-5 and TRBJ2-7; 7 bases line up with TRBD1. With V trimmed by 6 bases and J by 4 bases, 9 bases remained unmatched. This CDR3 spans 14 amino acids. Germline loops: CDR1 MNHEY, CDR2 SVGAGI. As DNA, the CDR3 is TGTGCCAGCAGCACACAGGGGCCTAATTACGAGCAGTACTTC. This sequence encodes CASSTQGPNYEQYF.

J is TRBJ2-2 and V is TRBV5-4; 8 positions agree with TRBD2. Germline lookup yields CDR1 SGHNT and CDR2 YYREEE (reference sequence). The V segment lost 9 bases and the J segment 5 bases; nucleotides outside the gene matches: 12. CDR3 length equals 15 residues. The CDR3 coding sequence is TGTGCCACCACCAGCGGTACTAGCGGTACCGGGGAGCTGTTTTTT. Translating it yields CATTSGTSGTGELFF.

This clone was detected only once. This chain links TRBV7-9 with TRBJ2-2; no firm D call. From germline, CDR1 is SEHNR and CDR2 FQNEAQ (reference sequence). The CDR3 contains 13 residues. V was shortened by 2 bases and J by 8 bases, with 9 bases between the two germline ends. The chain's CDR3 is CASSLFPSGELFF. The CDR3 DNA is TGTGCCAGCAGCTTATTCCCTTCAGGGGAGCTGTTTTTT.

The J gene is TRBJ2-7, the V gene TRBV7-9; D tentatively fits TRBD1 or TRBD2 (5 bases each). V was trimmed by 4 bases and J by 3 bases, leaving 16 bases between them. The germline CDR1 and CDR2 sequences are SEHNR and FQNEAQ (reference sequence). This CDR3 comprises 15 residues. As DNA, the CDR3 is TGTGCCAGCAGCTCCACCGGGACGACCCTCTACGAGCAGTACTTC. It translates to CASSSTGTTLYEQYF.

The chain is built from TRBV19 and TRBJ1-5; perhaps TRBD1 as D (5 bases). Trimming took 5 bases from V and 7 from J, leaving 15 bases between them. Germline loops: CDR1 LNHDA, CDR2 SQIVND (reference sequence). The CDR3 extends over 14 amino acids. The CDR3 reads CASSGGAEIQPQHF. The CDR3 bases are TGTGCCAGTAGTGGGGGAGCCGAGATACAGCCCCAGCATTTT.

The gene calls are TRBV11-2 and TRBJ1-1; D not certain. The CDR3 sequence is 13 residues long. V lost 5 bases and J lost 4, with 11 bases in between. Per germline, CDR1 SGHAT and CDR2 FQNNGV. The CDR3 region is CASSEGLATEAFF. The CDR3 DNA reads TGTGCCAGCAGCGAGGGCCTCGCCACTGAAGCTTTCTTT.

The chain's CDR3 is CASRLTSGYYNEQFF. The CDR3 bases are TGTGCCAGCAGGCTGACTAGCGGGTACTACAATGAGCAGTTCTTC. This chain connects TRBV27 to TRBJ2-1, with 10 bases that match TRBD2. V was clipped by 6 bases and J by 3 bases; unmatched bases: 5. Germline lookup yields CDR1 MNHEY and CDR2 SMNVEV (reference sequence). The CDR3 runs to 15 residues.

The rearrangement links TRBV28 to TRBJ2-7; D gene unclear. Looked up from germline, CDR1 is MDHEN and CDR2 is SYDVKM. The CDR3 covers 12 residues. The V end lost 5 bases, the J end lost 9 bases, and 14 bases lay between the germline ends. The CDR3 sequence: CASSNLILGQYF. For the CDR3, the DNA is TGTGCCAGCAGTAACCTGATACTGGGGCAGTACTTC.

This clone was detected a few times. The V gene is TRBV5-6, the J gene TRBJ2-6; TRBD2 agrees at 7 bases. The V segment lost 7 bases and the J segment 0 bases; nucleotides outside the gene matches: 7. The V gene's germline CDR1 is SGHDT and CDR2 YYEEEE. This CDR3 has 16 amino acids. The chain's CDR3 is CASHRGVGSGANVLTF. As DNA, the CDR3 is TGTGCCAGCCACCGGGGGGTTGGCTCTGGGGCCAACGTCCTGACTTTC.

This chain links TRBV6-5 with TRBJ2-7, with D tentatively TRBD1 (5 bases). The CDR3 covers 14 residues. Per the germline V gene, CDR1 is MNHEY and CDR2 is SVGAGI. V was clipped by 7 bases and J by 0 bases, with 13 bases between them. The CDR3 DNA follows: TGTGCCAGCACAAGACAGAGAGACTCCTACGAGCAGTACTTC. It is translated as CASTRQRDSYEQYF.

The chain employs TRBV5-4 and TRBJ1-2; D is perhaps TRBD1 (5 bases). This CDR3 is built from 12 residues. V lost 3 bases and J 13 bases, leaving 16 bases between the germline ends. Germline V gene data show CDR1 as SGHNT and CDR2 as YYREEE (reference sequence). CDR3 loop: CASSYSQMGPTF. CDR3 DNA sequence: TGTGCCAGCAGCTATAGTCAGATGGGACCCACCTTC. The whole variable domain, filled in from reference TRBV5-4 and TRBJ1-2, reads ETGVTQSPTHLIKTRGQQVTLRCSSQSGHNTVSWYQQALGQGPQFIFQYYREEENGRGNFPPRFSGLQFPNYSSELNVNALELDDSALYLCASSYSQMGPTFGSGTRLTVV.

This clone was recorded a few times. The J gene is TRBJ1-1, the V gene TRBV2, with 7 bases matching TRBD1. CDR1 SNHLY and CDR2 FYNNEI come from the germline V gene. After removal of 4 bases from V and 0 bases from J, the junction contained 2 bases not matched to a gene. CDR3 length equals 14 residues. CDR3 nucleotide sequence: TGTGCCAGCAGTGTCCAGGGGGTGAACACTGAAGCTTTCTTT. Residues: CASSVQGVNTEAFF.

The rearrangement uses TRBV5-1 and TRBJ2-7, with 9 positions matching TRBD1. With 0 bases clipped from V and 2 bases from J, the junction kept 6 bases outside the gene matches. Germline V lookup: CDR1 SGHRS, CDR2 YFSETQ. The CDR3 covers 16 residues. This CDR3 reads CASSLVRGDRAYEQYF. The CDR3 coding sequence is TGCGCCAGCAGCTTGGTCCGTGGGGACAGGGCCTACGAGCAGTACTTC. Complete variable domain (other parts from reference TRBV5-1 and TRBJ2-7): KAGVTQTPRYLIKTRGQQVTLSCSPISGHRSVSWYQQTPGQGLQFLFEYFSETQRNKGNFPGRFSGRQFSNSRSEMNVSTLELGDSALYLCASSLVRGDRAYEQYFGPGTRLTVT.